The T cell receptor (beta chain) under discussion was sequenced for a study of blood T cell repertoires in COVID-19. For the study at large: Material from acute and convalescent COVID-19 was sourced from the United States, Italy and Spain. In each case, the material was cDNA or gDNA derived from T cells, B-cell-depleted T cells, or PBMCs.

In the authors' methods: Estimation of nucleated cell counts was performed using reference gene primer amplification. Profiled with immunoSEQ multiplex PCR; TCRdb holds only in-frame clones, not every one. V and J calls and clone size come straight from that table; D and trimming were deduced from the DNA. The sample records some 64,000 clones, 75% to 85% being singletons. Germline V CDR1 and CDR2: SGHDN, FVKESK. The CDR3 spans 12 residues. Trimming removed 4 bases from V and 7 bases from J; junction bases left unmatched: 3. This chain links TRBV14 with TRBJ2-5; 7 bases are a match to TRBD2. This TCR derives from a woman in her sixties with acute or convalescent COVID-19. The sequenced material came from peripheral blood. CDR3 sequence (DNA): TGTGCCAGCAGCCCTGGACTAGGGACCCAGTACTTC. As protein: CASSPGLGTQYF.